The 25 T cell receptor beta chains below all came from one sample that was sequenced in a study of CD8+ T cells in alopecia areata. Following RNA extraction, reverse transcription yielded cDNA that acted as the sequencing template. Produced via immunoSEQ multiplex PCR; TCRdb's table is partial and in-frame only. The sample carries 150,000 to 200,000 clones, roughly 66% recorded once. The specimen was CD8+ T cells sorted from blood, collected at week 0. These receptors all stem from a human donor with alopecia areata.

The chain combines TRBV7-2 with TRBJ2-7, with D perhaps TRBD2 (6 bases). CDR1 SGHTA and CDR2 FQGNSA come from the germline V gene. The V end was cut by 1 base, the J end by 3 bases, with 19 bases between. The CDR3 is made up of 17 amino acids. The CDR3 region is CASSLVRTGTGNYEQYF. The CDR3, as DNA: TGTGCCAGCAGCTTAGTACGGACCGGGACTGGCAACTACGAGCAGTACTTC. Combining the CDR3 with reference TRBV7-2 and TRBJ2-7 gives the whole variable domain GAGVSQSPSNKVTEKGKDVELRCDPISGHTALYWYRQSLGQGLEFLIYFQGNSAPDKSGLPSDRFSAERTGGSVSTLTIQRTQQEDSAVYLCASSLVRTGTGNYEQYFGPGTRLTVT.

The chain couples TRBV6-5 to TRBJ2-1, with 8 bases fitting TRBD1. The ends lost 0 bases at V and 9 bases at J; junction bases unmatched: 4. From germline, CDR1 is MNHEY and CDR2 SVGAGI. The length of the CDR3 is 14 residues. CDR3 coding DNA: TGTGCCAGCAGTTACTCGAGGACAGGGCCTGAGCAGTTCTTC. It is translated as CASSYSRTGPEQFF.

CDR3 sequence: CATTPRTTSYEQYF. The CDR3 region has the DNA TGTGCCACCACACCTAGAACGACTTCCTACGAGCAGTACTTC. The rearrangement joins TRBV6-5 to TRBJ2-7; the D is unclear. The length of the CDR3 is 14 residues. V lost 10 bases and J 1 base, leaving 17 bases between the germline ends. CDR1 is MNHEY, CDR2 SVGAGI, per germline.

This clone was seen only once. This CDR3 is CSARGSLNEKLFF. The CDR3 DNA sequence: TGCAGCGCGCGGGGCAGCCTTAATGAAAAACTGTTTTTT. This sequence joins TRBV29-1 and TRBJ1-4; D is perhaps TRBD1 (5 bases). This CDR3 contains 13 residues. V shed 7 bases and J shed 4 bases, with 13 bases lying between them. Looked up from germline, CDR1 is SQVTM and CDR2 is ANQGSEA.

This clone appeared once. The V call is TRBV5-1, the J call TRBJ1-1; the D is unclear. Deletions cut 9 bases from V and 4 bases from J, with 13 bases between. This CDR3 has 12 residues. Germline V gene data show CDR1 as SGHRS and CDR2 as YFSETQ. CDR3 in DNA: TGCGCCATCCCGGGAAAACCCACTGAAGCTTTCTTT. As protein: CAIPGKPTEAFF.

V is TRBV27 and J is TRBJ1-1; D unclear. V was pared by 1 base and J by 4 bases, with 10 bases between. This CDR3 comprises 14 residues. Germline V gene sequence: CDR1 MNHEY, CDR2 SMNVEV (reference sequence). Here the CDR3 reads CASSLFGVATEAFF. CDR3 DNA: TGTGCCAGCAGTTTATTTGGGGTAGCCACTGAAGCTTTCTTT.

Only a few counts were recorded for this clone. The V gene is TRBV7-9, the J gene TRBJ1-5; 8 bases agree with TRBD1. Germline assignment: CDR1 SEHNR and CDR2 FQNEAQ (reference sequence). The CDR3 is made up of 15 amino acids. V shed 5 bases, J shed 3 bases, and the junction held 6 bases outside the gene matches. CDR3 loop: CASSQGQGLNQPQHF. In DNA form, the CDR3 reads TGTGCCAGCAGCCAAGGACAGGGACTCAATCAGCCCCAGCATTTT.

This clone was detected only a few times. CDR3 bases: TGTGCCAGTAGTATACCACGGAACACTGAAGCTTTCTTT. Residues: CASSIPRNTEAFF. The rearrangement uses TRBV19 and TRBJ1-1; no definite D call. Per germline, CDR1 LNHDA and CDR2 SQIVND (reference sequence). V shed 2 bases and J shed 1 base, with 5 bases lying between them. CDR3 length equals 13 residues.

This chain joins TRBV5-6 and TRBJ2-5; D unresolved. The V end was cut by 0 bases, the J end by 4 bases, with 7 bases between. In germline, CDR1 is SGHDT, CDR2 YYEEEE. The CDR3 loop spans 13 amino acids. The CDR3 DNA reads as TGTGCCAGCAGCTTGGCACGGCGAGAGACCCAGTACTTC. Amino acid sequence: CASSLARRETQYF.

This chain connects TRBV7-9 to TRBJ1-2; no definite D call. The CDR3 consists of 16 residues. CDR1 is SEHNR and CDR2 is FQNEAQ in the germline V gene (reference sequence). The ends were cut back, 2 bases at V and 0 bases at J, with 13 bases in the middle. The chain's CDR3 is CASSLPIRGSNYGYTF. In nucleotides, the CDR3 is TGTGCCAGCAGCTTACCCATCAGAGGGTCTAACTATGGCTACACCTTC. Together with reference TRBV7-9 and TRBJ1-2, the CDR3 gives the full variable domain: DTGVSQNPRHKITKRGQNVTFRCDPISEHNRLYWYRQTLGQGPEFLTYFQNEAQLEKSRLLSDRFSAERPKGSFSTLEIQRTEQGDSAMYLCASSLPIRGSNYGYTFGSGTRLTVV.

This chain joins TRBV29-1 and TRBJ2-1, with no clear D. The CDR3 runs to 13 residues. Germline assignment: CDR1 SQVTM and CDR2 ANQGSEA. With 1 base removed from V and 5 bases from J, the gap between germline ends came to 9 bases. The CDR3 coding sequence is TGCAGCGTTGAAGGGGCCTGGGACAATGAGCAGTTCTTC. This translates into CSVEGAWDNEQFF.

This chain joins TRBV18 and TRBJ2-3; tentatively, D is TRBD2 (6 bases). There are 15 residues in the CDR3. From germline, CDR1 is KGHSH and CDR2 LQKENI. V was trimmed by 3 bases and J by 0 bases, leaving 10 bases between them. CDR3 sequence: CASSPAGQSTDTQYF. The CDR3 DNA is TGTGCCAGCTCACCTGCGGGGCAAAGCACAGATACGCAGTATTTT.

The V gene is TRBV29-1, the J gene TRBJ1-1; TRBD1 might be the D (5 bases). Germline V gene sequence: CDR1 SQVTM, CDR2 ANQGSEA. This CDR3 comprises 11 residues. The ends were cut back, 4 bases at V and 8 bases at J, with 11 bases in the middle. The CDR3 DNA sequence: TGCAGCGTTGGAACTGGGGGGGAAGCTTTCTTT. Translation gives CSVGTGGEAFF. Looking up the rest from reference TRBV29-1 and TRBJ1-1 gives the full variable domain: SAVISQKPSRDICQRGTSLTIQCQVDSQVTMMFWYRQQPGQSLTLIATANQGSEATYESGFVIDKFPISRPNLTFSTLTVSNMSPEDSSIYLCSVGTGGEAFFGQGTRLTVV.

This clone was counted a single time. This chain connects TRBV29-1 to TRBJ1-1, with TRBD1 as a possible D gene (5 bases). V was trimmed by 5 bases and J by 4 bases, leaving 11 bases between them. Germline CDR1 and CDR2: SQVTM and ANQGSEA. The CDR3 is 12 amino acids. CDR3 bases: TGCAGCGTTCTGGGGGAGACCACTGAAGCTTTCTTT. It codes for CSVLGETTEAFF.

The V gene is TRBV27, the J gene TRBJ1-2; the D is unclear. With 3 bases removed from V and 10 bases from J, the gap between germline ends came to 21 bases. The CDR3 extends over 15 amino acids. Germline CDR1 MNHEY, CDR2 SMNVEV (reference sequence). CDR3 protein: CASSLDSALAEDYTF. For the CDR3, the DNA is TGTGCCAGCAGTTTGGATTCAGCCTTAGCGGAGGACTACACCTTC.

This clone was seen only a few times. CDR3 sequence: CASSTSQGKLFF. CDR3 coding DNA: TGTGCCAGCAGTACTAGCCAGGGAAAACTGTTTTTT. The chain recombines TRBV25-1 with TRBJ1-4; tentatively, D is TRBD1 (5 bases). In germline, CDR1 is MGHDK, CDR2 SYGVNS. Trimming cost V 5 bases and J 10 bases, with 11 bases left between them. The CDR3 sequence is 12 residues long.

The genes are TRBV30 and TRBJ1-5; D gene uncertain. V lost 0 bases to trimming and J lost 3 bases, with 15 bases between them. Germline V gene lookup returns CDR1 GTSNPN and CDR2 SVGIG (reference sequence). The CDR3 has 16 residues. The CDR3 DNA follows: TGTGCCTGGAGTGTAGGGTCAGGAGGTAACAATCAGCCCCAGCATTTT. Protein product: CAWSVGSGGNNQPQHF.

The J gene is TRBJ2-7, the V gene TRBV7-2; D may be TRBD1 (5 bases). Trimming shortened V by 6 bases and J by 1 base, and 10 bases separated the two germline ends. The germline CDR1 and CDR2 sequences are SGHTA and FQGNSA. The CDR3 spans 13 residues. CDR3 bases: TGTGCCAGCAGTTCAGGGATTTCCTACGAGCAGTACTTC. It yields the protein CASSSGISYEQYF.

DNA for the CDR3: TGTGCCAGCAGCCAAAGGACAGCCGTCACCGGGGAGCTGTTTTTT. Amino acids: CASSQRTAVTGELFF. This chain uses TRBV7-8 with TRBJ2-2; a possible D gene is TRBD1 (6 bases). Germline CDR1 SGHVS, CDR2 FQNEAQ. The CDR3 spans 15 residues. With 5 bases removed from V and 4 bases from J, the gap between germline ends came to 14 bases.

J is TRBJ2-3 and V is TRBV6-5, with TRBD2 as a possible D gene (5 bases). The V gene's germline CDR1 is MNHEY and CDR2 SVGAGI. The CDR3 contains 14 residues. V lost 6 bases and J 8 bases, leaving 18 bases between the germline ends. The CDR3 here is CASSPQGRAGTQYF. The CDR3, as DNA: TGTGCCAGCAGCCCTCAAGGACGGGCGGGTACGCAGTATTTT.

The gene calls are TRBV7-2 and TRBJ2-7; TRBD1 might be the D (6 bases). This CDR3 spans 13 amino acids. CDR1 is SGHTA and CDR2 is FQGNSA in the germline V gene. The ends were cut back, 1 base at V and 12 bases at J, with 16 bases in the middle. The CDR3 coding sequence is TGTGCCAGCAGCTTAGACCCTTACAGGGACGGGTACTTC. This codes for CASSLDPYRDGYF.

The chain joins TRBV14 to TRBJ1-2; 8 nucleotides agree with TRBD1. Germline V gene data show CDR1 as SGHDN and CDR2 as FVKESK. V lost 3 bases, J lost 6 bases, and 6 bases stayed unmatched. This CDR3 comprises 14 residues. CDR3 DNA sequence: TGTGCCAGCAGCCAGTACGACAGGGGACATGGCTACACCTTC. This sequence encodes CASSQYDRGHGYTF.

The V call is TRBV9, the J call TRBJ2-1; tentative D call: TRBD2 (5 bases). CDR1 SGDLS and CDR2 YYNGEE come from the germline V gene. Trimming cost V 4 bases and J 6 bases, with 17 bases left between them. The CDR3 contains 15 residues. The CDR3: CASSPRRGDSNEQFF. The CDR3 bases are TGTGCCAGCAGCCCCCGTCGGGGAGATTCCAATGAGCAGTTCTTC.

The chain employs TRBV4-1 and TRBJ2-1; a possible D gene is TRBD2 (7 bases). V gave up 3 bases and J gave up 8 bases, with 11 bases separating them. CDR3 length: 13 residues. Germline values: CDR1 MGHRA, CDR2 YSYEKL. Written as DNA, the CDR3 is TGCGCCAGCAGCCAGGGGGGGGCGGATGAGCAGTTCTTC. Its protein is CASSQGGADEQFF.

The V call is TRBV4-2, the J call TRBJ2-1; 14 nucleotides line up with TRBD2. This CDR3 has 17 amino acids. The V gene's germline CDR1 is LGHNA and CDR2 YNFKEQ. The trim removed 2 bases at V and 8 bases at J, leaving 8 bases unmatched. The CDR3 sequence is CASSQSQTSGGAHEQFF. The CDR3, as DNA: TGTGCCAGCAGCCAATCCCAGACTAGCGGGGGGGCACATGAGCAGTTCTTC.